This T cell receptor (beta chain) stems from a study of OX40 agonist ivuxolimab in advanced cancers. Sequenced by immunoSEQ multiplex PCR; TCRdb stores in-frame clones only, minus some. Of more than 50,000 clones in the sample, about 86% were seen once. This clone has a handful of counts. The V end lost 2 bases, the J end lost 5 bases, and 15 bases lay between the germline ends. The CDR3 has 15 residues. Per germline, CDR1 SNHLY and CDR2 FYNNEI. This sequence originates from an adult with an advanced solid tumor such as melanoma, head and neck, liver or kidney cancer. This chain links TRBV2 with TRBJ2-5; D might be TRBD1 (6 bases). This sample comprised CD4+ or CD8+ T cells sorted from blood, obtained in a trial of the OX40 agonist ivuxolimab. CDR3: CASSESRGERETQYF. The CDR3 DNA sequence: TGTGCCAGCAGTGAATCCAGGGGTGAGAGGGAGACCCAGTACTTC.